This TCR beta chain was captured by sequencing in a study of cytomegalovirus exposure and HLA in healthy donors. Primers for the PCR totalled 60 Vbeta and 13 Jbeta. Assay: immunoSEQ multiplex PCR; the TCRdb copy retains only in-frame clones and omits some. Among about 180,000 clones listed, 80% to 90% were seen once. The germline gives CDR1 SGHNT, CDR2 YYREEE (reference sequence). This CDR3 has 14 residues. The ends were cut back, 7 bases at V and 6 bases at J, with 19 bases in the middle. This TCR was sampled from a girl aged 2 to 9 in good health and CMV-seropositive. This chain uses TRBV5-4 with TRBJ1-1; maybe TRBD1 (5 bases). Source material: PBMCs. Here the CDR3 reads CASAATGGSSEAFF. In DNA form, the CDR3 reads TGTGCCAGCGCCGCAACTGGGGGGAGTTCTGAAGCTTTCTTT.